One TCR beta chain is described in this entry. Its recognized antigen is unknown. Base qualities are not recorded, but no much larger clone differs from it by a single base. Trimming costs V 0 bases and J 5 bases, and their ends lie 14 bases apart. The cysteine opens and the phenylalanine closes a CDR3 of 15 amino acids. The CDR3 DNA has 45 bases and is translated from base 1. The germline V gene supplies CDR1 SGHRS and CDR2 YFSETQ. All of the isolated RNA was reverse transcribed with the High Capacity cDNA Reverse Transcription Kit, so expressed TCRB transcripts were sequenced. Deep immunoSEQ sequencing was performed on naive, central memory and regulatory T cell samples, with an average of around 3.4 million total reads per sample. Sorted cells were lysed in RLT buffer and RNA was extracted with DNase-treated RNeasy Micro or Mini kits, depending on cell number. To prevent cross-contamination, each cell subset was processed individually, whereas patient and healthy donor samples were processed jointly. The immunoSEQ multiplex PCR was used to amplify TCRB sequences from cDNA, yielding 87-bp fragments that span the CDR3 region. Sequencing of the amplicons was performed on the Illumina HiSeq platform. The authors' analysis ran thus. Synthetic template baselines were used to correct PCR bias computationally, reads within Hamming distance 2 were collapsed, and singletons that could not be merged were discarded. Reads were aligned to IMGT to assign V, D and J genes, CDR3 length, and insertions or deletions at six rearrangement sites. Clonotype counts were normalized to sorted cell number within each subset before computing true diversity and Gini coefficients with the tcR R package. The overlap coefficient, calculated on TCRB nucleotide sequences, was used to quantify repertoire sharing. As a proxy for the pre-selection repertoire, out-of-frame TCRB sequences from naive cells were analyzed. Imported from immuneACCESS, the table was reduced by TCRdb to in-frame sequences with V and J called. These copies leave out some clones; in studies compared against another copy, an unresolved V gene accounts for under half, and the cause of the remainder is not known. Clone size and the V and J calls come from that table; the DNA yielded D and trimming. The sample yields about 250,000 clones; 13% to 15% were counted once. The top ten clones comprise around 0.025% of the sample.

This sample was taken from a study of beta chain features in type 1 diabetes (dated by TCRdb to 2017 to 2018). Regarding the study in general: Mean age, gender distribution, total cell number and subset yield did not differ between patients and healthy donors. A total of 90 million to 130 million sorted cells were examined across all samples, and a strong correlation was observed between cell number per subset and RNA yield. In the study, TCRB repertoires of sorted circulating CD4+ T cell subsets from recently diagnosed type 1 diabetes patients were compared with those of matched healthy donors. Regulatory and stem cell-like memory subsets were obtained from only 8 patients and roughly eight healthy donors, while naive and central memory subsets were obtained from all 30 or so donors. Beyond this particular receptor, the publication reports: Naive, central memory and regulatory TCRB repertoires appeared to be more alike among patients than among healthy donors. A moderate but significant shortening of TCRB CDR3 length was observed in type 1 diabetes patients in all four CD4+ subsets. PCR might favor shorter templates, but patient and control samples were amplified and corrected together, so any skew would affect both groups equally. Because small numbers of individuals were included in the HLA sub-analyses, any influence of HLA type on TCRB rearrangement was left unresolved. Because cDNA was sequenced instead of genomic DNA, activated cells with high expression could be over-represented, although the groups did not differ in activation or CD3 levels. Fewer insertions and more nucleotide deletions at VDJ recombination sites were observed in patients with type 1 diabetes, implying thymic rearrangement abnormalities.

A single peripheral blood draw of around 100 mL on average was collected from each donor into heparinised tubes. Using a panel that included CD45RO, CCR7, CD25, CD127, CD95 and CD27, naive, central memory, regulatory and stem cell-like memory CD4+ T cells were sorted on a BD FACSAria II. All sorted populations exceeded 95% purity. PBMCs were separated immediately by Lymphoprep density gradient centrifugation and were stained directly, without being cultured. So that batch effects would be minimized, each experiment stained and sorted samples in pairs, pairing one healthy donor with one patient. Sequencing was performed on naive CD4+ T cells from blood. According to the study, the label for this sample's cell subset or site signals: true naive CD4+ T cells. The chain is encoded by TRBV5-1 joined to TRBJ2-5; TRBD2 is perhaps the D gene, given 7 matching bases. The clonotype comes from a woman aged 35 to 49 in good health. The DNA sequence is TGCGCCAGCAGCTTGGCCGGGGGGCGCGGGGAGACCCAGTACTTC. Protein translation: CASSLAGGRGETQYF.